This T cell receptor (beta chain) is from a study of OX40 agonist ivuxolimab in advanced cancers. On the study more broadly: Patients took ivuxolimab, an agonistic anti-OX40 (CD134) antibody. Three individuals attained partial responses, comprising one hepatocellular carcinoma case and two cutaneous melanoma cases.

The germline V gene encodes CDR1 SGHDT and CDR2 YYEEEE. This CDR3 region has 15 residues. The trim removed 4 bases at V and 5 bases at J, leaving 11 bases unmatched. Sampling times: baseline, cycle 4 day 1, cycle 7 day 1. Sequenced by immunoSEQ multiplex PCR; TCRdb stores in-frame clones only, minus some. Counted here are roughly 52,000 clones, 70% to 90% occurring once; the ten biggest clones make up approximately 1.3%. This clonotype was sampled from an adult with an advanced solid tumor such as melanoma, head and neck, liver or kidney cancer. J is TRBJ2-5 and V is TRBV5-6; 7 bases align to TRBD1. The specimen comprised CD4+ or CD8+ T cells sorted from blood, sampled in a trial of the OX40 agonist ivuxolimab. The CDR3, as DNA: TGTGCCAGCAGCAAGGAGAGGGGGCAATGGGAGACCCAGTACTTC. It encodes CASSKERGQWETQYF.